This TCR beta chain was identified during a study of Ad26.COV2.S vaccination and SARS-CoV-2 variants. Treatment: roughly 19 received Ad26.COV2.S at low or high dose, single or two shots; roughly five received placebo; per-sample allocation not given. The investigators took samples on day 63 after the first vaccine or placebo injection. Expression of Wuhan-strain SARS-CoV-2 spike came from the Ad26 vector that formed the vaccine. The method was immunoSEQ multiplex PCR; TCRdb's version includes in-frame clones alone and lacks a portion of them. The profile shows about 440,000 clones, roughly nine tenths of them singletons. Trimming removed 3 bases from V and 9 bases from J, with 12 bases in between. CDR3 length equals 12 residues. Study-wide points: Following vaccination, spike-specific CD8+ and CD4+ T cell responses reportedly exhibited substantial breadth.

For this clone: Its antigen is currently unknown.

The chain has TRBV12-3 or TRBV12-4 and TRBJ2-7; perhaps TRBD2 as D (5 bases). The source was peripheral blood, collected in a trial of Ad26.COV2.S vaccine versus placebo. The TCR sequence derives from a person aged 18-65 years who received the Ad26.COV2.S COVID-19 vaccine or a placebo. The CDR3 region has the DNA TGTGCCAGCAGTTTCACTAGTGTCGGGCAGTACTTC. It translates to CASSFTSVGQYF.